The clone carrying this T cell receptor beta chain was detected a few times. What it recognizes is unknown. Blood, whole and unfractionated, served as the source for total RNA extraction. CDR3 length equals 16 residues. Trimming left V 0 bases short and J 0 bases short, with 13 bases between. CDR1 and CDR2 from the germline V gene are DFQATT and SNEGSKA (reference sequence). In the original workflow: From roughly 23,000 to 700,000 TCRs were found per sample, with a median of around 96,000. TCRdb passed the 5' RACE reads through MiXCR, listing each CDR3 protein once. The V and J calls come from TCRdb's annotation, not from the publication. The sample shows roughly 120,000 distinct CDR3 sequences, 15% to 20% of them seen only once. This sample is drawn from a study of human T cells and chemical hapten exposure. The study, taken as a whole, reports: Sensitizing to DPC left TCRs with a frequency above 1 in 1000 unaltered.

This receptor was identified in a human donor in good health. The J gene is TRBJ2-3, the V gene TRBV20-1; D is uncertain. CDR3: CSARDLGRPSTDTQYF. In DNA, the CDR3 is TGCAGTGCTAGAGATCTTGGCCGCCCTAGCACAGATACGCAGTATTTT.